The rows below give T cell receptor beta chains drawn from one sample of a study of blood T cell repertoires in COVID-19. This table comes from immunoSEQ multiplex PCR, and its TCRdb copy is limited to in-frame clones, with some not included. The data contain around 280,000 clones, approximately 86% of them singletons. Input material: peripheral blood. The receptors stem from a woman aged 45-59 years who had recovered from COVID-19. CDR3s include the opening cysteine and the closing phenylalanine or tryptophan. Fields, in order: V gene, clone size, D gene, J gene, CDR3 DNA, CDR3 protein. D genes are given only for firm matches. Only some rows state a clone size, as once, few, many or a class for expanded clones.

v_gene: TRBV7-2; abundance: NA; d_gene: NA; j_gene: TRBJ1-1; CDR3nt: TGTGCCAGCAGCTTACAGGGTTTGTACATGAACACTGAAGCTTTCTTT; CDR3aa: CASSLQGLYMNTEAFF
v_gene: TRBV5-4; abundance: NA; d_gene: TRBD2; j_gene: TRBJ2-3; CDR3nt: TGTGCCAGCAGCCCACTAGCGGGGGTTCGCACAGATACGCAGTATTTT; CDR3aa: CASSPLAGVRTDTQYF
v_gene: TRBV7-2; abundance: NA; d_gene: TRBD2; j_gene: TRBJ2-1; CDR3nt: TGTGCCAGCAGTAGAGCGGGAGCCAAAACATACAATGAGCAGTTCTTC; CDR3aa: CASSRAGAKTYNEQFF
v_gene: TRBV7-8; abundance: NA; d_gene: NA; j_gene: TRBJ1-4; CDR3nt: TGTGCCAGCAGCTTACGGTTCCGGGGATGGGGTGAAAAACTGTTTTTT; CDR3aa: CASSLRFRGWGEKLFF
v_gene: TRBV6-2/TRBV6-3; abundance: NA; d_gene: NA; j_gene: TRBJ1-2; CDR3nt: TGTGCCAGCAGTTACTCACAGACTGGCTACACCTTC; CDR3aa: CASSYSQTGYTF
v_gene: TRBV7-3; abundance: NA; d_gene: NA; j_gene: TRBJ2-2; CDR3nt: TGTGCCAGCAGCACAACGCGGGAAGGGGAGCTGTTTTTT; CDR3aa: CASSTTREGELFF
v_gene: TRBV15; abundance: NA; d_gene: NA; j_gene: TRBJ1-1; CDR3nt: TGTGCCACCAGCAGAGTCATGCGGGGCCCTAAAAATTACACTGAAGCTTTCTTT; CDR3aa: CATSRVMRGPKNYTEAFF
v_gene: TRBV6-2/TRBV6-3; abundance: once; d_gene: TRBD1; j_gene: TRBJ1-1; CDR3nt: TGTGCCAGCAGTCTCGGAGGGACAGGGGGTATCGCTGAAGCTTTCTTT; CDR3aa: CASSLGGTGGIAEAFF
v_gene: TRBV5-4; abundance: NA; d_gene: TRBD1; j_gene: TRBJ1-1; CDR3nt: TGTGCCAGCAGCTTGGCCAGCACAGGGGCGAACACTGAAGCTTTCTTT; CDR3aa: CASSLASTGANTEAFF
v_gene: TRBV7-2; abundance: NA; d_gene: TRBD2; j_gene: TRBJ2-2; CDR3nt: TGTGCCAGCAGCTTACGGCCAGCGGGGGGGCCCGGGGGCGCCGGGGAGCTGTTTTTT; CDR3aa: CASSLRPAGGPGGAGELFF
v_gene: TRBV29-1; abundance: NA; d_gene: NA; j_gene: TRBJ2-7; CDR3nt: TGCAGCGCTAGGGACAGGCGGGGGAAGGAGGAGCAGTACTTC; CDR3aa: CSARDRRGKEEQYF
v_gene: TRBV3-1/TRBV3-2; abundance: NA; d_gene: TRBD2; j_gene: TRBJ2-1; CDR3nt: TGTGCCAGCAGCCAAGTTCGACTAGCGGGAGGGGGTGAGCAGTTCTTC; CDR3aa: CASSQVRLAGGGEQFF
v_gene: TRBV6-5; abundance: NA; d_gene: NA; j_gene: TRBJ1-1; CDR3nt: TGTGCCAGCAGTTCGGTTAACACTGAAGCTTTCTTT; CDR3aa: CASSSVNTEAFF
v_gene: TRBV7-9; abundance: NA; d_gene: NA; j_gene: TRBJ2-1; CDR3nt: TGTGCCAGCAGCTTAAAACTGACAGTCAATGAGCAGTTCTTC; CDR3aa: CASSLKLTVNEQFF
v_gene: TRBV27; abundance: NA; d_gene: NA; j_gene: TRBJ1-1; CDR3nt: TGTGCCAGCAGTTTATCGTTTGGAGGGAACACTGAAGCTTTCTTT; CDR3aa: CASSLSFGGNTEAFF
v_gene: TRBV6-1; abundance: NA; d_gene: NA; j_gene: TRBJ2-7; CDR3nt: TGTGCCAGCAGTGAGTCCGACAACTACGAGCAGTACTTC; CDR3aa: CASSESDNYEQYF
v_gene: TRBV6-2/TRBV6-3; abundance: NA; d_gene: NA; j_gene: TRBJ1-1; CDR3nt: TGTGCCAGCAGTATAAACACTGAAGCTTTCTTT; CDR3aa: CASSINTEAFF
v_gene: TRBV7-3; abundance: NA; d_gene: TRBD1; j_gene: TRBJ1-1; CDR3nt: TGTGCCAGCAGCCCGACAGGGGCGAAGAACACTGAAGCTTTCTTT; CDR3aa: CASSPTGAKNTEAFF
v_gene: TRBV19; abundance: NA; d_gene: TRBD1; j_gene: TRBJ1-1; CDR3nt: TGTGCCAGTAGTCCCGGAGACAGGGGGCGGTGGGGCACTGAAGCTTTCTTT; CDR3aa: CASSPGDRGRWGTEAFF
v_gene: TRBV9; abundance: NA; d_gene: TRBD1; j_gene: TRBJ2-3; CDR3nt: TGTGCCAGCAGCGCAAAGCAGGGGGCTTACAGCACAGATACGCAGTATTTT; CDR3aa: CASSAKQGAYSTDTQYF
v_gene: TRBV7-8; abundance: NA; d_gene: NA; j_gene: TRBJ1-1; CDR3nt: TGTGCCAGCAGCCCTGGGGCGAACACTGAAGCTTTCTTT; CDR3aa: CASSPGANTEAFF
v_gene: TRBV20-1; abundance: few; d_gene: TRBD1; j_gene: TRBJ1-1; CDR3nt: TGCAGTGCTCGCGGGACAGATGAAGCTTTCTTT; CDR3aa: CSARGTDEAFF
v_gene: TRBV5-1; abundance: few; d_gene: TRBD1; j_gene: TRBJ1-2; CDR3nt: TGCGCCAGCAGGGCGGGACAGGGGAACCACTATGGCTACACCTTC; CDR3aa: CASRAGQGNHYGYTF
v_gene: TRBV29-1; abundance: NA; d_gene: TRBD1; j_gene: TRBJ2-7; CDR3nt: TGCAGCGTTGAAGTTGTCAGGGGGCCCAACTACTACGAGCAGTACTTC; CDR3aa: CSVEVVRGPNYYEQYF
v_gene: TRBV7-2; abundance: NA; d_gene: TRBD1; j_gene: TRBJ1-2; CDR3nt: TGTGCCAGCAGCCCCCAGGGGGGCGCCTATGGCTACACCTTC; CDR3aa: CASSPQGGAYGYTF
v_gene: TRBV6-5; abundance: NA; d_gene: TRBD2; j_gene: TRBJ2-1; CDR3nt: TGTGCCAGCACCGAGGGACTAGCTGTCGATGAGCAGTTCTTC; CDR3aa: CASTEGLAVDEQFF
v_gene: TRBV11-1; abundance: few; d_gene: NA; j_gene: TRBJ2-3; CDR3nt: TGTGCCAGCAGCCATGACAGGCGGGGCACAGATACGCAGTATTTT; CDR3aa: CASSHDRRGTDTQYF
v_gene: TRBV19; abundance: NA; d_gene: TRBD1; j_gene: TRBJ2-7; CDR3nt: TGTGCCAGTAAGCCCCGGGGACAGTCAAGTTACGAGCAGTACTTC; CDR3aa: CASKPRGQSSYEQYF
v_gene: TRBV28; abundance: few; d_gene: NA; j_gene: TRBJ1-2; CDR3nt: TGTGCCAGCAGTTCCCCCTCGGCGGGCTATGGCTACACCTTC; CDR3aa: CASSSPSAGYGYTF
v_gene: TRBV7-9; abundance: NA; d_gene: NA; j_gene: TRBJ2-7; CDR3nt: TGTGCCAGCAGGGGACCCACGGGACTTCACGAGCAGTACTTC; CDR3aa: CASRGPTGLHEQYF
v_gene: TRBV5-1; abundance: NA; d_gene: NA; j_gene: TRBJ1-2; CDR3nt: TGCGCCAGCAGCCCGCAGACAGGAGCTAACTATGGCTACACCTTC; CDR3aa: CASSPQTGANYGYTF
v_gene: TRBV4-1; abundance: NA; d_gene: NA; j_gene: TRBJ1-1; CDR3nt: TGCGCCAGCAGCCAAGACGGGTTGGGGGGGAACACTGAAGCTTTCTTT; CDR3aa: CASSQDGLGGNTEAFF
v_gene: TRBV5-1; abundance: NA; d_gene: NA; j_gene: TRBJ2-2; CDR3nt: TGCGCCAGCAGCCCAATGACCGGGTCGCCAGCCGGGGAGCTGTTTTTT; CDR3aa: CASSPMTGSPAGELFF
v_gene: TRBV11-2; abundance: NA; d_gene: NA; j_gene: TRBJ1-2; CDR3nt: TGTGCCAGCAGCTTAGGGGCAGGGGTCGACTATGGCTACACCTTC; CDR3aa: CASSLGAGVDYGYTF
v_gene: TRBV5-4; abundance: NA; d_gene: TRBD2; j_gene: TRBJ2-3; CDR3nt: TGTGCCAGCAGCCCCGGACTAGCGGGAATTACAGATACGCAGTATTTT; CDR3aa: CASSPGLAGITDTQYF
v_gene: TRBV6-5; abundance: NA; d_gene: TRBD1; j_gene: TRBJ1-5; CDR3nt: TGTGCCAGCAGCCAATCCAGGGGGCTACTTCAGCCCCAGCATTTT; CDR3aa: CASSQSRGLLQPQHF
v_gene: TRBV5-5; abundance: few; d_gene: NA; j_gene: TRBJ1-1; CDR3nt: TGTGCCAGCAGCCCCGCAATTGGCCTGAACACTGAAGCTTTCTTT; CDR3aa: CASSPAIGLNTEAFF
v_gene: TRBV19; abundance: NA; d_gene: NA; j_gene: TRBJ1-1; CDR3nt: TGTGCCAGTAGTGCGGTCGTCCGGGGGAGGAACACTGAAGCTTTCTTT; CDR3aa: CASSAVVRGRNTEAFF
v_gene: TRBV9; abundance: few; d_gene: TRBD2; j_gene: TRBJ2-1; CDR3nt: TGTGCCAGCAGCGTACGGAGCGGGGGGGTGTACAATGAGCAGTTCTTC; CDR3aa: CASSVRSGGVYNEQFF
v_gene: TRBV7-2; abundance: NA; d_gene: NA; j_gene: TRBJ1-6; CDR3nt: TGTGCCAGCAGCCTGGACAGAAATTCACCCCTCCACTTT; CDR3aa: CASSLDRNSPLHF
v_gene: TRBV4-3; abundance: NA; d_gene: TRBD2; j_gene: TRBJ2-1; CDR3nt: TGCGCCAGCAGCCAACTTGGAGGGGCTAGCGGCTTCGAGCAGTTCTTC; CDR3aa: CASSQLGGASGFEQFF
v_gene: TRBV5-1; abundance: NA; d_gene: TRBD2; j_gene: TRBJ2-7; CDR3nt: TGCGCCAGCAGCTCGACGTGGGCTAGCGGGAGACCAGTAGGGTACGAGCAGTACTTC; CDR3aa: CASSSTWASGRPVGYEQYF
v_gene: TRBV3-1/TRBV3-2; abundance: NA; d_gene: NA; j_gene: TRBJ2-5; CDR3nt: TGTGCCAGCAGCCAAGTAGCGCCCTCAACCCAGTACTTC; CDR3aa: CASSQVAPSTQYF
v_gene: TRBV5-1; abundance: NA; d_gene: TRBD1; j_gene: TRBJ2-5; CDR3nt: TGCGCCAGCGGAACGCGAGGGACAGGGGGCCAAGAGACCCAGTACTTC; CDR3aa: CASGTRGTGGQETQYF
v_gene: TRBV25-1; abundance: NA; d_gene: TRBD1; j_gene: TRBJ1-5; CDR3nt: TGTGCCAGCAGTACCTTTCAGGACAGGGTATTTAGCAATCAGCCCCAGCATTTT; CDR3aa: CASSTFQDRVFSNQPQHF
v_gene: TRBV7-2; abundance: NA; d_gene: TRBD2; j_gene: TRBJ2-7; CDR3nt: TGTGCCAGCAGCTTTACTAGCGGGATCTACGAGCAGTACTTC; CDR3aa: CASSFTSGIYEQYF
v_gene: TRBV27; abundance: NA; d_gene: NA; j_gene: TRBJ2-6; CDR3nt: TGTGCCAGCACGGTCCTTTATGCGGGGTCTGGGGCCAACGTCCTGACTTTC; CDR3aa: CASTVLYAGSGANVLTF
v_gene: TRBV6-2/TRBV6-3; abundance: NA; d_gene: TRBD2; j_gene: TRBJ2-1; CDR3nt: TGTGCCAGCAGTTACCCGGGACTAGCGGGAAGGGCTGAGCAGTTCTTC; CDR3aa: CASSYPGLAGRAEQFF
v_gene: TRBV6-4; abundance: NA; d_gene: TRBD1; j_gene: TRBJ2-1; CDR3nt: TGTGCCAGCAGTCCCCGGACAGGGAATGAGCAGTTCTTC; CDR3aa: CASSPRTGNEQFF
v_gene: TRBV27; abundance: NA; d_gene: NA; j_gene: TRBJ1-6; CDR3nt: TGTGCCAGCAGTTTAAACTATTCACCCCTCCACTTT; CDR3aa: CASSLNYSPLHF
v_gene: TRBV2; abundance: NA; d_gene: TRBD2; j_gene: TRBJ2-1; CDR3nt: TGTGCCAGCAGTCTTACCCGCGGGAGGGCCGGGAATGAGCAGTTCTTC; CDR3aa: CASSLTRGRAGNEQFF
v_gene: TRBV12-3/TRBV12-4; abundance: NA; d_gene: NA; j_gene: TRBJ2-7; CDR3nt: TGTGCCAGCAGTCCCCTGGGACTCTACGAGCAGTACTTC; CDR3aa: CASSPLGLYEQYF
v_gene: TRBV7-8; abundance: NA; d_gene: NA; j_gene: TRBJ2-5; CDR3nt: TGTGCCAGCAGCTCCGTGGGCAGAAGCCAAGAGACCCAGTACTTC; CDR3aa: CASSSVGRSQETQYF